A single sample is the source of the 23 T cell receptor beta chains below, sequenced in a study of OX40 agonist ivuxolimab in advanced cancers. Sequencing used immunoSEQ multiplex PCR; TCRdb keeps in-frame clones, though not all of them. The data contain roughly 92,000 clones, about 90% of them singletons. Specimen: CD4+ or CD8+ T cells sorted from blood, collected in a trial of the OX40 agonist ivuxolimab. The source of these receptors is an adult with an advanced solid tumor such as melanoma, head and neck, liver or kidney cancer.

The chain has TRBV5-4 and TRBJ2-1; 13 nucleotides line up with TRBD2. The CDR3 is made up of 17 amino acids. CDR1 and CDR2 (germline): SGHNT, YYREEE (reference sequence). Losses at the gene ends were 4 bases for V and 9 bases for J; bases not matched to a gene: 13. The CDR3 spells CASSLGAGLAGVGEQFF. The CDR3 region has the DNA TGTGCCAGCAGCCTTGGTGCCGGACTAGCGGGAGTGGGTGAGCAGTTCTTC.

In this sample, this clone turned up a few times. The same CDR3 also results from other DNA sequences found in this sample. The chain is built from TRBV6-1 and TRBJ2-5; D is possibly TRBD1 (5 bases). Trimming pared 4 bases from V and 1 base from J, leaving 7 bases between. The CDR3 runs 13 residues. Germline CDR1 and CDR2: MNHNS and SASEGT. The CDR3 sequence: CASSGGSQETQYF. CDR3 bases: TGTGCCAGCAGTGGGGGCAGCCAAGAGACCCAGTACTTC.

This clone was counted a few times. The chain joins TRBV19 to TRBJ1-1; D is uncertain. This CDR3 contains 14 residues. The V end was cut by 3 bases, the J end by 4 bases, with 12 bases between. The V gene's germline CDR1 is LNHDA and CDR2 SQIVND (reference sequence). Here the CDR3 DNA reads TGTGCCAGTAGTATGTACGGAGTTGGCACTGAAGCTTTCTTT. Protein sequence: CASSMYGVGTEAFF.

The chain employs TRBV5-8 and TRBJ1-2, with 7 bases aligning to TRBD1. Trimming cost V 4 bases and J 4 bases; bases outside gene matches: 7. The CDR3 sequence is 14 residues long. Germline CDR1 SGHTS, CDR2 YDEGEE. The CDR3: CASSRKGQTYGYTF. In DNA, the CDR3 is TGTGCCAGCAGCCGGAAGGGACAGACCTATGGCTACACCTTC.

This rearrangement joins TRBV15 to TRBJ2-1; no definite D call. Germline V CDR1 and CDR2: LNHNV, YYDKDF (reference sequence). This CDR3 spans 14 amino acids. Trimming shortened V by 1 base and J by 3 bases, and 7 bases separated the two germline ends. The CDR3 loop is CATSRADSYNEQFF. The CDR3 nucleotides are TGTGCCACCAGCAGAGCTGATAGCTACAATGAGCAGTTCTTC.

The gene calls are TRBV29-1 and TRBJ1-6; no clear D. V was cut by 4 bases and J by 0 bases, with 4 bases left in between. Germline V CDR1 and CDR2: SQVTM, ANQGSEA. This CDR3 has 13 residues. CDR3: CSVAISYNSPLHF. CDR3 sequence (DNA): TGCAGCGTTGCCATCTCCTATAATTCACCCCTCCACTTT.

The gene calls are TRBV29-1 and TRBJ2-2, with a weak D call TRBD2 (5 bases). V shed 4 bases and J shed 1 base, with 10 bases lying between them. The CDR3 extends over 14 amino acids. Germline assignment: CDR1 SQVTM and CDR2 ANQGSEA. CDR3 nucleotides: TGCAGCGTTGGGAGAGGACTGAACACCGGGGAGCTGTTTTTT. Its translation: CSVGRGLNTGELFF.

This sequence joins TRBV11-3 and TRBJ2-2; possible D gene TRBD1, 6 bases. There are 14 residues in the CDR3. Trimming cost V 4 bases and J 1 base, with 7 bases left between them. From germline, CDR1 is SGHNT and CDR2 YENEEA. Here the CDR3 reads CASSWGQNTGELFF. The CDR3 DNA is TGTGCCAGCAGCTGGGGACAGAACACCGGGGAGCTGTTTTTT.

The chain joins TRBV14 to TRBJ1-1; a possible D gene is TRBD1 (6 bases). V was trimmed by 0 bases and J by 4 bases, leaving 6 bases between them. This CDR3 has 13 amino acids. Germline CDR1 SGHDN, CDR2 FVKESK. CDR3 DNA sequence: TGTGCCAGCAGCCAAGAACAGGGCACTGAAGCTTTCTTT. It specifies CASSQEQGTEAFF.

This chain connects TRBV6-1 to TRBJ2-1, with TRBD2 identical over 8 bases. Germline assignment: CDR1 MNHNS and CDR2 SASEGT. The junction had 3 bases not matched to a gene; V was cut back by 5 bases and J by 6 bases. The CDR3 extends over 13 amino acids. The DNA for the CDR3 is TGTGCCAGCAGTAAAACTAGCGGCAATGAGCAGTTCTTC. Protein: CASSKTSGNEQFF.

Remarks on this clone: The same CDR3 can be traced to other DNA sequences in this sample. The chain couples TRBV9 to TRBJ2-7; 7 nucleotides line up with TRBD2. The V and J ends lost 2 bases and 4 bases, in that order; junction bases with no gene match: 12. The V gene's germline CDR1 is SGDLS and CDR2 YYNGEE. CDR3 size: 16 residues. The CDR3: CASSVGSGGGRYEQYF. The CDR3 DNA sequence: TGTGCCAGCAGCGTTGGCTCCGGCGGGGGAAGGTACGAGCAGTACTTC.

V is TRBV10-1 and J is TRBJ1-4; D unresolved. Trimming shortened V by 0 bases and J by 10 bases, and 9 bases separated the two germline ends. The CDR3 has 13 residues. Germline CDR1 reads WNHNN; CDR2 reads SYGVQD (reference sequence). This CDR3 reads CASSESNSGKLFF. The DNA of the CDR3 is TGCGCCAGCAGTGAGTCTAATTCGGGAAAACTGTTTTTT.

J is TRBJ2-3 and V is TRBV7-3, with 11 bases aligning to TRBD1. Germline V gene data show CDR1 as SGHTA and CDR2 as FQGTGA. The length of the CDR3 is 18 residues. J gave up 2 bases and V 1 base, and 8 bases lay outside the gene matches. The CDR3 coding sequence is TGTGCCAGCAGCTTAATCCCCGGGACAGGGGGATCCACAGATACGCAGTATTTT. This translates into CASSLIPGTGGSTDTQYF. The complete variable domain, with remaining parts taken from reference TRBV7-3 and TRBJ2-3, reads GAGVSQTPSNKVTEKGKYVELRCDPISGHTALYWYRQSLGQGPEFLIYFQGTGAADDSGLPNDRFFAVRPEGSVSTLKIQRTERGDSAVYLCASSLIPGTGGSTDTQYFGPGTRLTVL.

V usage is TRBV2 and J usage is TRBJ2-3; 7 bases line up with TRBD2. Germline lookup yields CDR1 SNHLY and CDR2 FYNNEI. CDR3 size: 15 residues. J gave up 2 bases and V 5 bases, and 7 bases lay outside the gene matches. CDR3 protein: CASSRTRLDTDTQYF. DNA for the CDR3: TGTGCCAGCAGTAGGACTAGGCTAGACACAGATACGCAGTATTTT.

The CDR3 reads CASSIIGRGEQYF. The CDR3 DNA sequence: TGTGCCAGTAGTATCATAGGACGCGGAGAGCAGTACTTC. The rearrangement joins TRBV19 to TRBJ2-7; D uncertain. The CDR3 covers 13 residues. V lost 3 bases and J lost 7, with 13 bases in between. CDR1 and CDR2 (germline): LNHDA, SQIVND (reference sequence).

This sequence joins TRBV5-1 and TRBJ2-5; 7 positions agree with TRBD1. V lost 0 bases, J lost 5 bases, and 4 bases stayed unmatched. The CDR3 sequence is 14 residues long. Germline lookup yields CDR1 SGHRS and CDR2 YFSETQ. The CDR3 DNA reads as TGCGCCAGCAGCTTGGCAGGGGGAATGGAGACCCAGTACTTC. This translates into CASSLAGGMETQYF. Full variable domain (outside the CDR3, taken from reference TRBV5-1 and TRBJ2-5): KAGVTQTPRYLIKTRGQQVTLSCSPISGHRSVSWYQQTPGQGLQFLFEYFSETQRNKGNFPGRFSGRQFSNSRSEMNVSTLELGDSALYLCASSLAGGMETQYFGPGTRLLVL.

This chain joins TRBV5-1 and TRBJ2-7; D possibly corresponds to TRBD1 (6 bases). Trimming shortened V by 0 bases and J by 1 base, and 23 bases separated the two germline ends. The CDR3 loop spans 19 amino acids. Germline V CDR1 and CDR2: SGHRS, YFSETQ. Here the CDR3 reads CASSLGSLARTERSYEQYF. Here the CDR3 DNA reads TGCGCCAGCAGCTTGGGAAGTTTGGCTCGGACAGAGCGGTCCTACGAGCAGTACTTC.

This chain's CDR3 is CAWSEQRLEAFF. CDR3 nucleotides: TGTGCCTGGAGTGAACAGAGACTTGAAGCTTTCTTT. This chain links TRBV30 with TRBJ1-1; D remains unclear. Germline loops: CDR1 GTSNPN, CDR2 SVGIG (reference sequence). This CDR3 spans 12 amino acids. V lost 1 base, J lost 7 bases, and 10 bases lay in between. The full variable domain, its missing parts supplied by reference TRBV30 and TRBJ1-1, is SQTIHQWPATLVQPVGSPLSLECTVEGTSNPNLYWYRQAAGRGLQLLFYSVGIGQISSEVPQNLSASRPQDRQFILSSKKLLLSDSGFYLCAWSEQRLEAFFGQGTRLTVV.

In this sample, this clone turned up once. This sample also contains other DNA sequences that code for the same CDR3. This rearrangement joins TRBV5-1 to TRBJ2-2, with D maybe TRBD2 (6 bases). CDR3 length: 16 amino acids. Germline V gives CDR1 SGHRS, CDR2 YFSETQ. Between the trimmed V and J ends, which lost 2 bases and 3 bases, there was a span of 14 bases. The CDR3 DNA reads TGCGCCAGCAGCTTTTTGGGGGGTTTGGACACCGGGGAGCTGTTTTTT. Protein: CASSFLGGLDTGELFF.

The chain is built from TRBV5-1 and TRBJ1-5; D gene unclear. The CDR3 consists of 15 residues. CDR1 is SGHRS and CDR2 is YFSETQ in the germline V gene. The V and J ends lost 0 bases and 5 bases respectively, with 12 bases between them. CDR3 sequence reads: CASSLDSSRDQPQHF. The CDR3 nucleotides read TGCGCCAGCAGCTTGGACAGTTCCCGGGATCAGCCCCAGCATTTT.

The chain recombines TRBV7-6 with TRBJ1-1, with 8 bases lining up with TRBD1. Germline values: CDR1 SGHVS, CDR2 FNYEAQ. This CDR3 has 18 residues. With V trimmed by 1 base and J by 0 bases, 10 bases remained unmatched. The CDR3 loop reads CASSLEGQGASLNTEAFF. In DNA form, the CDR3 reads TGTGCCAGCAGCTTAGAGGGTCAGGGGGCTTCCTTGAACACTGAAGCTTTCTTT. Filled out from reference TRBV7-6 and TRBJ1-1, the complete variable domain reads GAGVSQSPRYKVTKRGQDVALRCDPISGHVSLYWYRQALGQGPEFLTYFNYEAQQDKSGLPNDRFSAERPEGSISTLTIQRTEQRDSAMYRCASSLEGQGASLNTEAFFGQGTRLTVV.

The rearrangement uses TRBV27 and TRBJ2-1; TRBD2 aligns across 7 bases. This CDR3 is built from 17 residues. From germline, CDR1 is MNHEY and CDR2 SMNVEV (reference sequence). J was trimmed by 4 bases and V by 7 bases; bases with no gene match: 16. The DNA of the CDR3 is TGTGCCAGCATTTTGAACCCCCTAGCGGCCTCATACAATGAGCAGTTCTTC. Its protein is CASILNPLAASYNEQFF.

A single count supports this clone. V is TRBV5-4 and J is TRBJ2-1; TRBD1 is a possible D gene (5 bases). Between the trimmed V and J ends, which lost 7 bases and 8 bases, there was a span of 25 bases. There are 16 residues in the CDR3. Germline V gene sequence: CDR1 SGHNT, CDR2 YYREEE (reference sequence). Here the CDR3 DNA reads TGTGCCAGCGGACCCCGAGGTAGGGGCCCTGGTTATGAGCAGTTCTTC. Translating it yields CASGPRGRGPGYEQFF.